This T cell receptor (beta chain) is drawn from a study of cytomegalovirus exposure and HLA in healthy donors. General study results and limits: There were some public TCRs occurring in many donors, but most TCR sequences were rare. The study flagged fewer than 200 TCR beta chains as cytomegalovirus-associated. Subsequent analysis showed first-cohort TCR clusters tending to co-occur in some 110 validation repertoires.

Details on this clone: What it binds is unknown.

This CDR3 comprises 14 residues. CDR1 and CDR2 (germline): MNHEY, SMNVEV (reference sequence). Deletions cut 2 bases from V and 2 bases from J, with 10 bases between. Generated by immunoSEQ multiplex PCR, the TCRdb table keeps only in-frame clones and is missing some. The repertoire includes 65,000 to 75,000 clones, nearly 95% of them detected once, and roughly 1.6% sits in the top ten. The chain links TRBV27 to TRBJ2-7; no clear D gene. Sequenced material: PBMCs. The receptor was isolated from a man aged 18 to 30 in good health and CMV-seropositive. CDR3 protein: CASSLGPTTYEQYF. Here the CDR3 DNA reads TGTGCCAGCAGTTTAGGCCCAACCACCTACGAGCAGTACTTC.